The source of this TCR beta chain is a study of shared T cell receptors in the human thymus. The method was immunoSEQ multiplex PCR; TCRdb's version includes in-frame clones alone and lacks a portion of them. Among around 340,000 clones listed, approximately 95% were seen once. Per germline, CDR1 MNHEY and CDR2 SMNVEV (reference sequence). V lost 5 bases and J 7 bases, leaving 15 bases between the germline ends. This CDR3 is built from 14 residues. The clonotype was recovered from a human donor. Sequenced input: thymocytes. V usage is TRBV27 and J usage is TRBJ2-1; TRBD2 is a possible D gene (6 bases). CDR3 sequence (DNA): TGTGCCAGCAGTATCCGGAGGGACCTTAATGAGCAGTTCTTC. This gives the protein CASSIRRDLNEQFF.